This TCR beta chain was recorded in a study of a mutant IDH1 vaccine in newly diagnosed glioma. The overall study: Treated patients were roughly 60% male, roughly 40% female, mean age 40.4 years.

Concerning this clone itself: Its antigen is unknown.

CDR1 is KGHSH and CDR2 is LQKENI in the germline V gene. The CDR3 has 15 residues. V lost 3 bases to trimming and J lost 1 base, with 12 bases between them. Time point described: week 11, during vaccination. What each vaccine dose contained was 300 ug of mutant IDH1 20-mer peptide, accompanied by topical imiquimod. Repertoires were generated with immunoSEQ multiplex PCR, while TCRdb's copy carries only in-frame clones and drops some. The sample holds 110,000 or so clones; 90% are singletons and the top ten take 0.6% to 0.75%. Study results and limitations: No link was apparently found between pseudoprogression and changes in top peripheral T cell clonotypes.

Sequenced material: PBMCs, taken from a glioma patient whose treatment included an IDH1 peptide vaccine. The sequence was obtained from a woman between 50 and 59 years old with glioma. The chain links TRBV18 to TRBJ2-5; D uncertain. The CDR3 sequence is CASSPTGSGQETQYF. The CDR3 DNA sequence: TGTGCCAGCTCACCGACCGGGTCCGGCCAAGAGACCCAGTACTTC.